The clone carrying this TCR beta chain was seen just once. Its antigen is not known. Here immunoSEQ multiplex PCR was the method, and the copy in TCRdb shows in-frame clones only, minus some. The sample holds about 2 million clones, about 95% seen once. As defined, naive CD8 cells were CD45RO-negative and positively selected for CCR7, with terminally differentiated effector memory CD45RA+ cells excluded. The study drew its donors from healthy HIV-negative adults without recent acute infections or vaccinations. Unmatched junction bases numbered 7, after V lost 6 bases and J lost 4 bases. The CDR3 consists of 14 residues. Germline assignment: CDR1 LNHDA and CDR2 SQIVND (reference sequence). This sample stems from a study of shared clonotypes between healthy human individuals. Study-wide findings and caveats: Sharing across four donors was seen in roughly 5% of naive CD4 clonotypes. Rarefaction gave evidence that sorted-subset sequencing remained incomplete despite large depth.

Sequencing input: naive CD8+ T cells sorted from blood. The chain carries TRBV19 and TRBJ2-7, with 9 bases lining up with TRBD1. The origin of this receptor is a man between 18 and 35 years old in good health. The CDR3 sequence: CASRPTGGGYEQYF. The CDR3, as DNA: TGTGCCAGTAGACCTACAGGGGGCGGGTACGAGCAGTACTTC.